This T cell receptor (beta chain) originates from a study of CXCR4 blockade with PD-1 therapy in pancreatic cancer (dated by TCRdb to about 2019). Looking at the study overall: The study analyzed resected pancreatic ductal adenocarcinoma using multiplex immunohistochemistry and TCRbeta immunosequencing, along with ex vivo slice culture to test PD-1 and CXCR4 blockade. Two geographically distinct regions were TCR-sequenced from each of roughly six tumors to assess intratumoral heterogeneity. What the work shows at the level of the full study, not this receptor alone: Because only TCRbeta chains were sequenced, true antigen-specificity overlap among the convergent dominant clones remained unconfirmed, awaiting paired alpha-beta single-cell sequencing. Tumors showed clonal expansion, with mean productive clonality roughly 0.13 versus 0.045 in healthy blood, but clonality did not correlate with survival. The frequency of each amino acid clone correlated strongly with the number of distinct nucleotide rearrangements encoding that clone, suggesting convergent selection driven by common tumor antigens.

Sequences GTSNPN (CDR1) and SVGIG (CDR2) are obtained from the germline V gene (reference sequence). V and J are trimmed by 4 bases and 2 bases, and the gene matches miss 7 bases of the junction. The CDR3 holds 14 amino acids from the cysteine to the phenylalanine. The kept DNA is CDR3 alone, 42 bases in frame from the first base. None of the patients whose archived tumor blocks were used had received neoadjuvant therapy prior to resection. In the preserved-tissue arm of the study, some 30 surgical resection samples from roughly 24 previously untreated pancreatic ductal adenocarcinoma patients were used. DNA for the resection arm was extracted from ten 5-micron curls of FFPE tumor cut next to the multiplex immunohistochemistry slide. TCRbeta CDR3 regions were immunosequenced from extracted DNA using the immunoSEQ Assay at Adaptive Biotechnologies. Turning to the authors' computational methods: To quantify the absolute abundance of each unique TCRbeta CDR3, sequences were collapsed and filtered. Clonality was defined as 1 minus Pielou's evenness, computed on productive in-frame rearrangements only. For regional overlap, the top 100 nucleotide rearrangements were followed across paired samples, and the Morisita index was used to compare paired samples against unrelated samples. Convergence of nucleotide rearrangements onto identical amino acid sequences was assessed with the immunoSEQ Rearrangement Details tool. The clones in this table, taken by TCRdb from immuneACCESS, are in-frame only. Not every clone is retained; where verified, under half of the shortfall comes from an unresolved V gene, and the cause of the rest is unknown. D and trimming come from the DNA, and the V and J calls and clone size come from that table. Across this sample there are around 4,800 clones, with approximately 52% seen only once. Together, the top ten hold about 7% of the sample.

For this clone: Its antigen is still unknown. No much larger clone is present one base from it, and per-base qualities are unavailable.

Sequenced: tumor tissue. The source is a human donor with pancreatic ductal adenocarcinoma. The chain links TRBV30 with TRBJ2-7; 8 bases in the junction line up with TRBD1. The DNA reads as follows: TGTGCCTGGACCCGGACAGGGTCAACCTACGAGCAGTACTTC. This yields the protein CAWTRTGSTYEQYF.